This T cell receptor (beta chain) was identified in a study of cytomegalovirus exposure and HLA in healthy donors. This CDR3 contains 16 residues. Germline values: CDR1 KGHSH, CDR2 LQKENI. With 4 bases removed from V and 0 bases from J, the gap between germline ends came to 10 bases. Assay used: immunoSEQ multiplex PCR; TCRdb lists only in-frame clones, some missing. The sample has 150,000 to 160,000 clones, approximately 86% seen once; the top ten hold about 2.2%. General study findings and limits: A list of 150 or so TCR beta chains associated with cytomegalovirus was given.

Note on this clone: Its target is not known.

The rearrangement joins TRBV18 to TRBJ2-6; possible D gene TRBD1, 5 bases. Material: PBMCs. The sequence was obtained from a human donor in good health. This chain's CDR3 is CASSRGEYSGANVLTF. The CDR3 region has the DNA TGTGCCAGCTCACGGGGCGAATACTCTGGGGCCAACGTCCTGACTTTC.